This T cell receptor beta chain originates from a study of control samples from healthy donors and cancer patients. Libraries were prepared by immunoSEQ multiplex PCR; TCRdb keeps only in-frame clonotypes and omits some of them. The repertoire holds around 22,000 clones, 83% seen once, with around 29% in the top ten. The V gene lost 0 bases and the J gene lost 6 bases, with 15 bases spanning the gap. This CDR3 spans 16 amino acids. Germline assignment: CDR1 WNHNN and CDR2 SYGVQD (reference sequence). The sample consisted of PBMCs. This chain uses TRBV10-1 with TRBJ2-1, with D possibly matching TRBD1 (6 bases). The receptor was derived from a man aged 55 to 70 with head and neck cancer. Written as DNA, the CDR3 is TGCGCCAGCAGTGAGTCGGGGGCAGCTTGGACCAATGAGCAGTTCTTC. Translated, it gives CASSESGAAWTNEQFF.